The rows below give T cell receptor beta chains drawn from one sample of a study of blood T cell repertoires in COVID-19. Profiling relied on immunoSEQ multiplex PCR, and the TCRdb table lists in-frame clones only, not all of them. In the table there are tens of thousands of clones, more than 75% of which are singletons. Material for sequencing was peripheral blood. Source of these receptors: a man between 65 and 85 years old with acute or convalescent COVID-19. The CDR3 runs from the conserved cysteine through the conserved F or W. The order of the fields is D gene, V gene, clone size, J gene, CDR3 DNA, CDR3 protein. The D gene is left open where the match is weak. Not every row has a clone size; where given, it reads once, few, many or a size class.

d_call: -
v_call: TRBV5-5
clone_size: -
j_call: TRBJ1-4
cdr3_nt: TGTGCCAGCAGCTTGACAGCTAAACTGTTTTTT
cdr3_aa: CASSLTAKLFF

d_call: -
v_call: TRBV21-1
clone_size: -
j_call: TRBJ1-2
cdr3_nt: TGTGCCAGCAGCAAAGATGATGGACAGGGGGTAGGCTATGGCTACACCTTC
cdr3_aa: CASSKDDGQGVGYGYTF

d_call: TRBD1
v_call: TRBV18
clone_size: -
j_call: TRBJ1-2
cdr3_nt: TGTGCCAGCTCACCACGGGACAGGGGGCTTGGCTACACCTTC
cdr3_aa: CASSPRDRGLGYTF

d_call: TRBD2
v_call: TRBV7-2
clone_size: -
j_call: TRBJ2-3
cdr3_nt: TGTGCCAGCAGCTTACTCTCTAGCGGGGGGGGGAGCACAGATACGCAGTATTTT
cdr3_aa: CASSLLSSGGGSTDTQYF

d_call: TRBD1
v_call: TRBV3-1/TRBV3-2
clone_size: few
j_call: TRBJ1-2
cdr3_nt: TGTGCCAGCAGCCAGCTTGGCGGGGACAGCTATGGCTACACCTTC
cdr3_aa: CASSQLGGDSYGYTF

d_call: TRBD2
v_call: TRBV9
clone_size: -
j_call: TRBJ2-7
cdr3_nt: TGTGCCAGCAGCGTAGGTCTAGCGGGAAACGAGCAGTACTTC
cdr3_aa: CASSVGLAGNEQYF

d_call: -
v_call: TRBV7-2
clone_size: -
j_call: TRBJ2-5
cdr3_nt: TGTGCCAGCAGCCCCCCCCGGGATCAGCAAGAGACCCAGTACTTC
cdr3_aa: CASSPPRDQQETQYF

d_call: TRBD1
v_call: TRBV7-2
clone_size: -
j_call: TRBJ1-1
cdr3_nt: TGTGCCAGCTGCTCACAGGGGAGCGGCAACACTGAAGCTTTCTTT
cdr3_aa: CASCSQGSGNTEAFF

d_call: TRBD2
v_call: TRBV20-1
clone_size: once
j_call: TRBJ2-5
cdr3_nt: TGCAGTGCTAGTCGGGGTACTAGCGGGCAAGAGACCCAGTACTTC
cdr3_aa: CSASRGTSGQETQYF

d_call: -
v_call: TRBV6-6
clone_size: -
j_call: TRBJ1-3
cdr3_nt: TGTGCCAGCAGCTCGGCGGGAGTCTCAAGCGGAAACACCATATATTTT
cdr3_aa: CASSSAGVSSGNTIYF

d_call: -
v_call: TRBV7-9
clone_size: -
j_call: TRBJ2-7
cdr3_nt: TGTGCCAGCAGCTTAGTTGATCTGGGGCCCTCCTACGAGCAGTACTTC
cdr3_aa: CASSLVDLGPSYEQYF

d_call: -
v_call: TRBV28
clone_size: once
j_call: TRBJ2-5
cdr3_nt: TGTGCCAGCAGTTCAGGGGTAACCAATGGATGGGAGACCCAGTACTTC
cdr3_aa: CASSSGVTNGWETQYF

d_call: TRBD2
v_call: TRBV7-9
clone_size: few
j_call: TRBJ2-3
cdr3_nt: TGTGCCAGCAGCGAACGGGACTACCAGGCAGATACGCAGTATTTT
cdr3_aa: CASSERDYQADTQYF

d_call: TRBD1
v_call: TRBV11-2
clone_size: -
j_call: TRBJ1-4
cdr3_nt: TGTGCCAGCAGCTTAGGGGGACAGCCTAATGAAAAACTGTTTTTT
cdr3_aa: CASSLGGQPNEKLFF

d_call: -
v_call: TRBV7-2
clone_size: -
j_call: TRBJ1-3
cdr3_nt: TGTGCCAGCAGCTTAGGATATAGTTTTGGAAACACCATATATTTT
cdr3_aa: CASSLGYSFGNTIYF

d_call: -
v_call: TRBV2
clone_size: -
j_call: TRBJ2-5
cdr3_nt: TGTGCCAGCAGTCGAGAGACAGGCCTAGGGCGTGTGAAGACCCAGTACTTC
cdr3_aa: CASSRETGLGRVKTQYF

d_call: -
v_call: TRBV9
clone_size: -
j_call: TRBJ2-7
cdr3_nt: TGTGCCAGCAGCGTAGGGGGAGGAGAATCCTACGAGCAGTACTTC
cdr3_aa: CASSVGGGESYEQYF

d_call: -
v_call: TRBV27
clone_size: -
j_call: TRBJ1-6
cdr3_nt: TGTGCCAGCAGGGGGGGACGTAGAAATTCACCCCTCCACTTT
cdr3_aa: CASRGGRRNSPLHF

d_call: TRBD2
v_call: TRBV28
clone_size: -
j_call: TRBJ2-1
cdr3_nt: TGTGCCAGCAGCCTTCCATCGACTAGCGGGAGGGTACGGGTTGAGCAGTTCTTC
cdr3_aa: CASSLPSTSGRVRVEQFF